One sample yielded the 20 T cell receptor beta chains listed below, sequenced in a study of T cell repertoires in aging, cancer and after chemotherapy. A mixed TRB-A/B primer pool amplified rearranged TRB by multiplex touch-down PCR. MiXCR, run by TCRdb on the multiplex PCR reads, gives a single entry per CDR3 protein. The sample includes 8,000 or so distinct CDR3 sequences, roughly 56% of them seen just once. Amplification of TCR beta used genomic DNA extracted from peripheral blood. Sequenced input: blood. The receptors were sampled from a human donor with a solid tumor.

The rearrangement links TRBV13 to TRBJ2-1; 7 bases match TRBD2. Per the germline V gene, CDR1 is PRHDT and CDR2 is FYEKMQ (reference sequence). V was clipped by 5 bases and J by 3 bases; unmatched bases: 7. The CDR3 has 15 amino acids. The CDR3 DNA follows: TGTGCCAGCAGCGAAATGGGGGAGGGCTACAATGAGCAGTTCTTC. It specifies CASSEMGEGYNEQFF.

The chain links TRBV7-6 to TRBJ2-3; D is undetermined. The CDR3 contains 13 residues. Germline values: CDR1 SGHVS, CDR2 FNYEAQ. V lost 3 bases and J lost 6, with 10 bases in between. The CDR3 is CASSLMSADTQYF. The CDR3 region has the DNA TGTGCCAGCAGCTTGATGAGCGCCGATACGCAGTATTTT.

This chain joins TRBV19 and TRBJ1-5, with no clear D. Germline V gene sequence: CDR1 LNHDA, CDR2 SQIVND (reference sequence). V dropped 4 bases and J dropped 4 bases, with 5 bases sitting between them. This CDR3 is built from 12 residues. This chain's CDR3 is CASSRINQPQHF. CDR3 sequence (DNA): TGTGCCAGTAGTAGAATTAATCAGCCCCAGCATTTT.

The genes are TRBV5-6 and TRBJ1-1; no reliable D call. Germline-derived CDR1 and CDR2 are SGHDT and YYEEEE. The CDR3 runs 14 residues. V was trimmed by 4 bases and J by 2 bases, leaving 12 bases between them. The CDR3 sequence is CASSTGMSNTEAFF. The CDR3 nucleotides are TGTGCCAGCAGCACGGGGATGAGCAACACTGAAGCTTTCTTT.

CDR3 loop: CASSMGGLEQYF. Written as DNA, the CDR3 is TGTGCCAGTAGTATGGGAGGGCTGGAGCAGTACTTC. The V and J genes are TRBV19 and TRBJ2-7; 7 bases match TRBD2. CDR1 and CDR2 (germline): LNHDA, SQIVND (reference sequence). The CDR3 totals 12 residues. V lost 3 bases to trimming and J lost 7 bases; unmatched junction nucleotides: 3.

The chain joins TRBV29-1 to TRBJ2-1; D gene uncertain. Trimming removed 6 bases from V and 6 bases from J, with 12 bases in between. This CDR3 is 12 amino acids long. Per germline, CDR1 SQVTM and CDR2 ANQGSEA. The CDR3 coding sequence is TGCAGCGTGTATCAATGGCCCAATGAGCAGTTCTTC. The encoded protein is CSVYQWPNEQFF.

This rearrangement joins TRBV9 to TRBJ2-7; D unresolved. The length of the CDR3 is 14 residues. Germline CDR1 and CDR2: SGDLS and YYNGEE. Deletions cut 0 bases from V and 2 bases from J, with 9 bases between. The CDR3 is CASSVGLNAYEQYF. The CDR3 DNA is TGTGCCAGCAGCGTAGGGCTAAACGCCTACGAGCAGTACTTC.

The gene calls are TRBV7-2 and TRBJ1-4, with a tentative D call TRBD1 (5 bases). Between the trimmed V and J ends, which lost 5 bases and 8 bases, there was a span of 24 bases. The CDR3 totals 17 residues. CDR1 is SGHTA and CDR2 is FQGNSA in the germline V gene. The CDR3 sequence: CASSPIEGWSGREKLFF. The CDR3 nucleotides are TGTGCCAGCAGCCCCATAGAGGGATGGTCAGGGAGGGAAAAACTGTTTTTT.

This clonotype was seen a few times. The rearrangement joins TRBV29-1 to TRBJ2-1, with D perhaps TRBD1 (5 bases). Germline CDR1 SQVTM, CDR2 ANQGSEA. The CDR3 loop spans 13 amino acids. Trimming took 3 bases from V and 6 from J, leaving 12 bases between them. CDR3 protein: CSVDGASPNEQFF. The CDR3 DNA is TGCAGCGTTGATGGGGCGTCCCCCAATGAGCAGTTCTTC.

On this clonotype itself: A read error may explain this, as a much larger clone is one base away. The genes are TRBV30 and TRBJ1-2; D may be TRBD1 (6 bases). CDR1 and CDR2 (germline): GTSNPN, SVGIG (reference sequence). There are 13 residues in the CDR3. CDR3 residues: CVWSAGAGYGYTF. The CDR3 DNA sequence: TGTGTCTGGAGTGCGGGGGCAGGGTATGGCTACACCTTC.

The chain joins TRBV6-5 to TRBJ1-1; no clear D. The CDR3 is made up of 12 amino acids. V was shortened by 5 bases and J by 0 bases, with 4 bases between the two germline ends. Germline V gene sequence: CDR1 MNHEY, CDR2 SVGAGI. The CDR3 sequence is CASSTVNTEAFF. The CDR3 DNA follows: TGTGCCAGCAGTACAGTGAACACTGAAGCTTTCTTT.

The gene calls are TRBV6-2 or TRBV6-3 and TRBJ2-7; 9 nucleotides line up with TRBD2. With V trimmed by 10 bases and J by 0 bases, 22 bases remained unmatched. CDR3 length equals 19 residues. The germline CDR1 and CDR2 sequences are MNHEY and SVGEGT. CDR3 DNA sequence: TGTGCCACCGCCACCCGGACTAGCGAGAGCCCCTCAAGCTCCTACGAGCAGTACTTC. It yields the protein CATATRTSESPSSSYEQYF.

The chain couples TRBV18 to TRBJ1-1, with 10 nucleotides matching TRBD1. CDR1 and CDR2 from the germline V gene are KGHSH and LQKENI. The CDR3 has 14 residues. Trimming at V came to 3 bases and at J to 5 bases, leaving 3 bases not matched to a gene. This CDR3 reads CASSPADRGTEAFF. CDR3 in DNA: TGTGCCAGCTCACCTGCGGACAGGGGGACTGAAGCTTTCTTT.

This clonotype was seen only a few times. This chain joins TRBV6-6 and TRBJ1-2; D is uncertain. The V and J ends lost 4 bases and 4 bases respectively, with 16 bases between them. The CDR3 contains 15 residues. Germline CDR1 and CDR2: MNHNY and SVGAGI (reference sequence). CDR3 in amino acids: CASSSQDWPGYGYTF. The DNA of the CDR3 is TGTGCCAGCAGTTCCCAGGACTGGCCGGGCTATGGCTACACCTTC.

The V call is TRBV24-1, the J call TRBJ2-4, with D unresolved. The J call may be incorrect, as the DNA end agrees better with TRBJ2-7. The CDR3 totals 9 residues. Germline loops: CDR1 KGHDR, CDR2 SFDVKD. For the CDR3, the DNA is TGTGCCACCGGGGTCGAGCAGTACTTC. Encoded protein: CATGVEQYF.

In DNA, the CDR3 is TGTGCCAGCAGTTTTAGCTCCCGCCCTGGAAAGGCGCAGTATTTT. This gives the protein CASSFSSRPGKAQYF. The chain combines TRBV12-3 or TRBV12-4 with TRBJ2-3; no firm D call. CDR3 length equals 15 residues. The ends were cut back, 3 bases at V and 10 bases at J, with 20 bases in the middle.

This sequence joins TRBV18 and TRBJ2-7; a weak D match, TRBD2 (5 bases). The CDR3 totals 15 residues. V dropped 3 bases and J dropped 2 bases, with 14 bases sitting between them. In germline, CDR1 is KGHSH, CDR2 LQKENI. This CDR3 is CASSPTLAAAYEQYF. CDR3 bases: TGTGCCAGCTCACCGACGCTAGCAGCCGCCTACGAGCAGTACTTC. Together with reference TRBV18 and TRBJ2-7, the CDR3 gives the full variable domain: NAGVMQNPRHLVRRRGQEARLRCSPMKGHSHVYWYRQLPEEGLKFMVYLQKENIIDESGMPKERFSAEFPKEGPSILRIQQVVRGDSAAYFCASSPTLAAAYEQYFGPGTRLTVT.

This chain links TRBV19 with TRBJ2-1; 16 bases fit TRBD2. This CDR3 has 18 amino acids. Per the germline V gene, CDR1 is LNHDA and CDR2 is SQIVND (reference sequence). With 5 bases clipped from V and 7 bases from J, the junction kept 11 bases outside the gene matches. CDR3 sequence reads: CASSPGTSGRAFRNEQFF. For the CDR3, the DNA is TGTGCCAGTAGTCCCGGGACTAGCGGGAGGGCCTTTAGGAATGAGCAGTTCTTC. Based on the CDR3 plus reference TRBV19 and TRBJ2-1, the full variable domain is DGGITQSPKYLFRKEGQNVTLSCEQNLNHDAMYWYRQDPGQGLRLIYYSQIVNDFQKGDIAEGYSVSREKKESFPLTVTSAQKNPTAFYLCASSPGTSGRAFRNEQFFGPGTRLTVL.

This clonotype showed up just once. This chain links TRBV5-4 with TRBJ2-1; TRBD2 matches at 14 bases. CDR1 and CDR2 from the germline V gene are SGHNT and YYREEE (reference sequence). Germline trimming cut 0 bases from V and 9 bases from J; bases unmatched to any gene: 2. The CDR3 extends over 15 amino acids. The CDR3 nucleotides are TGTGCCAGCAGCTTGGATGGGACTAGCGGGGGTGAGCAGTTCTTC. Amino acids: CASSLDGTSGGEQFF.

The chain combines TRBV7-9 with TRBJ1-1; 10 bases are a match to TRBD1. This CDR3 has 15 amino acids. V lost 5 bases and J lost 1; bases outside the gene matches: 4. Per the germline V gene, CDR1 is SEHNR and CDR2 is FQNEAQ (reference sequence). CDR3 in DNA: TGTGCCAGCAGCGCCCGACAGGGGGCGAACACTGAAGCTTTCTTT. It codes for CASSARQGANTEAFF.